These 4 T cell receptor beta chains share one sample of origin, sequenced in a study of T cells in Graves' hyperthyroidism and ophthalmopathy. RNA transcripts provided the source from which TCR beta CDR3 regions were amplified. The HTBI primer set served for first-round RT-PCR of the TCR CDR3. TCRdb called the multiplex PCR reads again in MiXCR, with one record for every CDR3 protein. The repertoire holds a few hundred thousand distinct CDR3 sequences, with 46% as singletons. The sequenced material came from peripheral blood or thyroid tissue (not recorded which). The receptors come from an adult woman with Graves' disease, either hyperthyroidism or ophthalmopathy (not recorded which).

The chain links TRBV11-2 to TRBJ1-2; the D gene is possibly TRBD1 (6 bases). The V end lost 7 bases, the J end lost 3 bases, and 15 bases lay between the germline ends. Germline loops: CDR1 SGHAT, CDR2 FQNNGV. The CDR3 loop spans 14 amino acids. CDR3 sequence reads: CASTGFEGDYGYTF. The CDR3 DNA reads as TGTGCCAGCACTGGGTTTGAGGGGGACTATGGCTACACCTTC.

There are a few counts of this clonotype. The gene calls are TRBV7-2 and TRBJ2-3; D is uncertain. Trimming removed 4 bases at V and 11 bases at J, with 13 bases between. This CDR3 is built from 12 residues. The V gene's germline CDR1 is SGHTA and CDR2 FQGNSA. CDR3 region: CASSSTPPGQYF. CDR3 nucleotides: TGTGCCAGCAGCTCTACCCCGCCCGGGCAGTATTTT.

This sequence joins TRBV7-8 and TRBJ2-3; TRBD2 agrees at 8 bases. CDR3 length: 15 residues. The J segment lost 3 bases and the V segment lost 5 bases, leaving 7 bases of the junction unmatched. The V gene's germline CDR1 is SGHVS and CDR2 FQNEAQ. The CDR3 nucleotides are TGTGCCAGCAGCCACGGGAGGGCCGGGACAGATACGCAGTATTTT. Translation: CASSHGRAGTDTQYF.

Ten or more counts support this clonotype. The J gene is TRBJ2-2, the V gene TRBV15; 9 nucleotides align to TRBD1. The J segment lost 5 bases and the V segment lost 6 bases, leaving 4 bases of the junction unmatched. The CDR3 is 14 residues long. From germline, CDR1 is LNHNV and CDR2 YYDKDF (reference sequence). This CDR3 reads CATSVDRGTGELFF. The DNA of the CDR3 is TGTGCCACCAGTGTGGACAGGGGAACCGGGGAGCTGTTTTTT.